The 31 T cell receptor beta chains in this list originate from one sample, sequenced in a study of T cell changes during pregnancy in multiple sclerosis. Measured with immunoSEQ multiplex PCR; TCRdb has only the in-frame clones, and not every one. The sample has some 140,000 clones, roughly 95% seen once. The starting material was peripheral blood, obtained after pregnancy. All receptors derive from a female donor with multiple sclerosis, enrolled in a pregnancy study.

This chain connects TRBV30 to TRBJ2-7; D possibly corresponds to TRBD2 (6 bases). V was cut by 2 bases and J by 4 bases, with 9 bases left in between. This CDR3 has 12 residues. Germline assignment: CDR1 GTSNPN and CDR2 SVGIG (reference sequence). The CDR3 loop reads CAWSRGGYEQYF. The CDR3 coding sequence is TGTGCCTGGAGTCGGGGAGGATACGAGCAGTACTTC. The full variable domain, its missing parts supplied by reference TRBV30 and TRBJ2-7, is SQTIHQWPATLVQPVGSPLSLECTVEGTSNPNLYWYRQAAGRGLQLLFYSVGIGQISSEVPQNLSASRPQDRQFILSSKKLLLSDSGFYLCAWSRGGYEQYFGPGTRLTVT.

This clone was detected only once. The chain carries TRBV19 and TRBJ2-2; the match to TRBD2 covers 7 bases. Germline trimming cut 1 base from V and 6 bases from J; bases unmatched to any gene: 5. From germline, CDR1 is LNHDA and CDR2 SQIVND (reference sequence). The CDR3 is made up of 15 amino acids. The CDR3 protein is CASSIVGTTAGELFF. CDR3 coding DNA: TGTGCCAGTAGTATAGTCGGGACTACAGCCGGGGAGCTGTTTTTT.

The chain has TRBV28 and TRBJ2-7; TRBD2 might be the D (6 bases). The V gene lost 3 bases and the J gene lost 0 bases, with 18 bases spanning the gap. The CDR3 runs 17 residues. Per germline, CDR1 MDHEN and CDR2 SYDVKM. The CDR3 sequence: CASSFSLVGGNSYEQYF. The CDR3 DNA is TGTGCCAGCAGTTTCAGTTTGGTTGGCGGGAACTCCTACGAGCAGTACTTC.

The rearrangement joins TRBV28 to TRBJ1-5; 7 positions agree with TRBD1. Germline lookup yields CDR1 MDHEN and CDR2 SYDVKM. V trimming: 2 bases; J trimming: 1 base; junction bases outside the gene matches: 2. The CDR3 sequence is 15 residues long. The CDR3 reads CASSLAGGSNQPQHF. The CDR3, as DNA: TGTGCCAGCAGTTTAGCAGGGGGGAGCAATCAGCCCCAGCATTTT.

DNA of the CDR3: TGTGCCAGCAGCATCCGGGACATAGATCAGCCCCAGCATTTT. Amino acids: CASSIRDIDQPQHF. The chain couples TRBV5-8 to TRBJ1-5; D may be TRBD1 (6 bases). This CDR3 has 14 amino acids. Germline values: CDR1 SGHTS, CDR2 YDEGEE. V dropped 4 bases and J dropped 5 bases, with 13 bases sitting between them.

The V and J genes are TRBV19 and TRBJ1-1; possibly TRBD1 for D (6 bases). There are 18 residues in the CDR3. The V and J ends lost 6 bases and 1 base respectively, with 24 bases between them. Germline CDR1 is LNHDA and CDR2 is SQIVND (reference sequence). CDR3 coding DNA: TGTGCCAGTAGCCGATCGGGGGGCGTTTCGGCTTGGAACACTGAAGCTTTCTTT. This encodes CASSRSGGVSAWNTEAFF. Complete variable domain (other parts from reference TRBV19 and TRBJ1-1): DGGITQSPKYLFRKEGQNVTLSCEQNLNHDAMYWYRQDPGQGLRLIYYSQIVNDFQKGDIAEGYSVSREKKESFPLTVTSAQKNPTAFYLCASSRSGGVSAWNTEAFFGQGTRLTVV.

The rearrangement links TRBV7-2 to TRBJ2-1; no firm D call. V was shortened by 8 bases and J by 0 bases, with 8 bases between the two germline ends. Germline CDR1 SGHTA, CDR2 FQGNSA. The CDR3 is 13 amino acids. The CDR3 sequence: CASGVLSYNEQFF. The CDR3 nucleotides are TGTGCCAGCGGAGTACTCTCCTACAATGAGCAGTTCTTC. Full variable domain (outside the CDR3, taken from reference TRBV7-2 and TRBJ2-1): GAGVSQSPSNKVTEKGKDVELRCDPISGHTALYWYRQSLGQGLEFLIYFQGNSAPDKSGLPSDRFSAERTGGSVSTLTIQRTQQEDSAVYLCASGVLSYNEQFFGPGTRLTVL.

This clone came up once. CDR3 sequence: CASSPIAGEERQFF. Written as DNA, the CDR3 is TGTGCCAGCAGCCCGATAGCGGGAGAAGAAAGGCAGTTCTTC. J is TRBJ2-1 and V is TRBV4-2; 9 positions agree with TRBD2. Germline CDR1 reads LGHNA; CDR2 reads YNFKEQ. The CDR3 is 14 residues long. The junction had 10 bases not matched to a gene; V was cut back by 4 bases and J by 12 bases.

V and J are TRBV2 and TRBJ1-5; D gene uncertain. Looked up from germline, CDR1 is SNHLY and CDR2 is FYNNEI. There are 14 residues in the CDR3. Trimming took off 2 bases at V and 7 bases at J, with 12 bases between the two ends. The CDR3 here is CASSEITGNQPQHF. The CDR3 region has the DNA TGTGCCAGCAGTGAAATAACGGGTAACCAGCCCCAGCATTTT.

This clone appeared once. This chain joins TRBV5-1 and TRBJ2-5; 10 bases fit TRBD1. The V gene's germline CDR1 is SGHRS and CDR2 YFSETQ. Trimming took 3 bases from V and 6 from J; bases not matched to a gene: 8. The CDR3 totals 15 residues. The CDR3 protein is CASSSEGTGAQTQYF. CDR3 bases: TGCGCCAGCAGCTCCGAAGGGACAGGGGCCCAGACCCAGTACTTC.

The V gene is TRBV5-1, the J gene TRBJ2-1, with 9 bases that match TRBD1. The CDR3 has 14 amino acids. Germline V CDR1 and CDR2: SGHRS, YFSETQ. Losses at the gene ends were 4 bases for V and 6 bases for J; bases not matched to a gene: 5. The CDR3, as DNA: TGCGCCAGCAGCGGGACAGGGTTCCCCAATGAGCAGTTCTTC. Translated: CASSGTGFPNEQFF.

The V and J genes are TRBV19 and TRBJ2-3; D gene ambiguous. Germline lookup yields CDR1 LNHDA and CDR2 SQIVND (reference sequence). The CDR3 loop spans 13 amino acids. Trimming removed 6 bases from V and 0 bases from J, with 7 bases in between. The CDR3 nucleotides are TGTGCCAGTAGGCGTACTAGCACAGATACGCAGTATTTT. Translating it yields CASRRTSTDTQYF.

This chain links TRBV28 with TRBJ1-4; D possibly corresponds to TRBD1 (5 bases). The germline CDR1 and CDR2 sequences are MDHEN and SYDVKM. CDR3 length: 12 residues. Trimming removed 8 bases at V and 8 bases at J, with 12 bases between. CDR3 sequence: CASQGAREKLFF. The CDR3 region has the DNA TGTGCCAGCCAGGGCGCACGGGAAAAACTGTTTTTT. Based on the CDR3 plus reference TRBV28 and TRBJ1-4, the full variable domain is DVKVTQSSRYLVKRTGEKVFLECVQDMDHENMFWYRQDPGLGLRLIYFSYDVKMKEKGDIPEGYSVSREKKERFSLILESASTNQTSMYLCASQGAREKLFFGSGTQLSVL.

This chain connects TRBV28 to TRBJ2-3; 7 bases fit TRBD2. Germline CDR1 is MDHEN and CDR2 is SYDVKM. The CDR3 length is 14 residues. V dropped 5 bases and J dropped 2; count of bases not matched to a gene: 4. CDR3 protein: CASSQAGNTDTQYF. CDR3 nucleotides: TGTGCCAGCAGTCAAGCGGGAAACACAGATACGCAGTATTTT.

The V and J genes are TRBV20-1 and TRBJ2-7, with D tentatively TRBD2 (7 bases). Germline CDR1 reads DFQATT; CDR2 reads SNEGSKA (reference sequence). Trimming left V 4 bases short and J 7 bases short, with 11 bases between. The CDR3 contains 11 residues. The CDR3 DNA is TGCAGTGCTAACGAGGGGGGGGAGCAGTACTTC. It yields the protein CSANEGGEQYF.

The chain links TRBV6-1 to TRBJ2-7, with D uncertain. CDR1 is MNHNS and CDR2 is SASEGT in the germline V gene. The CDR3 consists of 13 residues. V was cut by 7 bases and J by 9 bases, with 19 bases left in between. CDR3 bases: TGTGCCAGCACCGATCCACTCCCGTTGTCGCAGTACTTC. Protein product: CASTDPLPLSQYF.

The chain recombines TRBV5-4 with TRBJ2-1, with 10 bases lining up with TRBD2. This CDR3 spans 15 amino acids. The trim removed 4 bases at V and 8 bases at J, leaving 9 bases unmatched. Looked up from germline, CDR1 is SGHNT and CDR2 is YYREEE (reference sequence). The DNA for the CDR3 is TGTGCCAGCAGCCCGGGACTAGCGAGCGGAGATGAGCAGTTCTTC. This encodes CASSPGLASGDEQFF.

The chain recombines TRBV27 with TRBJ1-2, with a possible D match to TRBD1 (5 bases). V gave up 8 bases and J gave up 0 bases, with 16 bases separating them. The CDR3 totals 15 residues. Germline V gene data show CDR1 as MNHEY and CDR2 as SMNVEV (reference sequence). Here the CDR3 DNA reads TGTGCCAGCTCGTTGGGGGGTTCAGCTAACTATGGCTACACCTTC. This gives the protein CASSLGGSANYGYTF.

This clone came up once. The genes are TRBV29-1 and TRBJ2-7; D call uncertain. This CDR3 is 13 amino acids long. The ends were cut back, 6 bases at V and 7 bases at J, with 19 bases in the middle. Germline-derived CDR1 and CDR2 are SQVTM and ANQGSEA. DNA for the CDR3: TGCAGCGTCGCCGAGTTGGCAGGTTTTGAGCAGTACTTC. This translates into CSVAELAGFEQYF.

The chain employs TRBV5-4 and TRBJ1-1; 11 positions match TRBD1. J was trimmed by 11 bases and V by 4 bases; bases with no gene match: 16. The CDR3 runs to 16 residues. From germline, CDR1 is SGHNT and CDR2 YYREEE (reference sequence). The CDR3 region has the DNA TGTGCCAGCAGCACGGACAGGGGGCGCCGAGGAGTGTCGGCTTTCTTT. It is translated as CASSTDRGRRGVSAFF. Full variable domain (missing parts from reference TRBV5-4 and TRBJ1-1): ETGVTQSPTHLIKTRGQQVTLRCSSQSGHNTVSWYQQALGQGPQFIFQYYREEENGRGNFPPRFSGLQFPNYSSELNVNALELDDSALYLCASSTDRGRRGVSAFFGQGTRLTVV.

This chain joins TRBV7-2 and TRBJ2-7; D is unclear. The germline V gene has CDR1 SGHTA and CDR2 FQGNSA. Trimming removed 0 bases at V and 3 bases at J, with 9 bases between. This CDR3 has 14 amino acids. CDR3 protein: CASSLADHNYEQYF. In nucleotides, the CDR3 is TGTGCCAGCAGCTTAGCTGATCACAACTACGAGCAGTACTTC.

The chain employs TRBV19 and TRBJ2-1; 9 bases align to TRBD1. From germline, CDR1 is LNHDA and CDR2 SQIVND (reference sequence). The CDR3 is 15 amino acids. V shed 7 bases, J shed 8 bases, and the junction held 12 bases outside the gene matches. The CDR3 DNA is TGTGCCAGTACTAGCACCGGGACAGGGTCTTATGAGCAGTTCTTC. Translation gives CASTSTGTGSYEQFF. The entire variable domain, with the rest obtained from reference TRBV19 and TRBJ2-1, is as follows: DGGITQSPKYLFRKEGQNVTLSCEQNLNHDAMYWYRQDPGQGLRLIYYSQIVNDFQKGDIAEGYSVSREKKESFPLTVTSAQKNPTAFYLCASTSTGTGSYEQFFGPGTRLTVL.

CDR3 in amino acids: CASSYSSWTGEETQYF. CDR3 bases: TGTGCCAGCAGTTACTCCTCTTGGACAGGGGAAGAGACCCAGTACTTC. This chain uses TRBV6-6 with TRBJ2-5; TRBD1 agrees at 9 bases. CDR3 length: 16 residues. Germline V gives CDR1 MNHNY, CDR2 SVGAGI (reference sequence). Unmatched junction bases numbered 5, after V lost 0 bases and J lost 3 bases.

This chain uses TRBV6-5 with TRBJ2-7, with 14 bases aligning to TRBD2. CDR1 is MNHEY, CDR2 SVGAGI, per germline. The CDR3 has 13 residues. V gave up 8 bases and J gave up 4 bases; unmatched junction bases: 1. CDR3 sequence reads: CASRLAGGYEQYF. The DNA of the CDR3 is TGTGCCAGCCGACTAGCGGGAGGGTACGAGCAGTACTTC.

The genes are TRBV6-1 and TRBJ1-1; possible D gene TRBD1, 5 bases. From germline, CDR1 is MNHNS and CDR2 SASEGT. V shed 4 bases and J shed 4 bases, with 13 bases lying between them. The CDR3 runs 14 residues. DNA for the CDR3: TGTGCCAGCAGTGGACAGTGGTCTATCACTGAAGCTTTCTTT. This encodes CASSGQWSITEAFF.

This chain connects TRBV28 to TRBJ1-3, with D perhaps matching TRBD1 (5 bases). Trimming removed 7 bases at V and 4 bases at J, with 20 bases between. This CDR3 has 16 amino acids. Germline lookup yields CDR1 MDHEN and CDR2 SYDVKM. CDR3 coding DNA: TGTGCCAGCACCCGAGCGGGGACCTGGTCCGGAAACACCATATATTTT. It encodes CASTRAGTWSGNTIYF.

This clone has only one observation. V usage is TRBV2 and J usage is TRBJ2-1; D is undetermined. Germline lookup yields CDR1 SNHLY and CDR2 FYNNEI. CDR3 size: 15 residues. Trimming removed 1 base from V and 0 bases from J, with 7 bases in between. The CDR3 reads CASSEGSASYNEQFF. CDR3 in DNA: TGTGCCAGCAGTGAAGGGAGCGCCTCCTACAATGAGCAGTTCTTC.

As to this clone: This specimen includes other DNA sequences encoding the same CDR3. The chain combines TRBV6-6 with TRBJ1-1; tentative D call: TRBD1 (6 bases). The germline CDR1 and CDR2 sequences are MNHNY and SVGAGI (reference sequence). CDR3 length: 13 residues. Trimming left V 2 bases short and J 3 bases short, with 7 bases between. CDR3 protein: CASSYKGDTEAFF. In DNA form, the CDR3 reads TGTGCCAGCAGTTACAAGGGGGACACTGAAGCTTTCTTT.

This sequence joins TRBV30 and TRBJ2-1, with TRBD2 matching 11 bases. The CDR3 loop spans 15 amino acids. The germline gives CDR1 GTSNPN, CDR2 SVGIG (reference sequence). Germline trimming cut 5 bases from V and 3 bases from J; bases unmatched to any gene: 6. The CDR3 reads CAWQTGTSGYNEQFF. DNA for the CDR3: TGTGCCTGGCAAACCGGGACTAGCGGCTACAATGAGCAGTTCTTC.

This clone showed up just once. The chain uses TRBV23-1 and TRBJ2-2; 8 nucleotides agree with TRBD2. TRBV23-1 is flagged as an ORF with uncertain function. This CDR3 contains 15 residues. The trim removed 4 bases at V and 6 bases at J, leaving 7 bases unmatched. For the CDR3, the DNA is TGCGCCAGCAGTCTAGGGACTAGTATAGCCGGGGAGCTGTTTTTT. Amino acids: CASSLGTSIAGELFF.

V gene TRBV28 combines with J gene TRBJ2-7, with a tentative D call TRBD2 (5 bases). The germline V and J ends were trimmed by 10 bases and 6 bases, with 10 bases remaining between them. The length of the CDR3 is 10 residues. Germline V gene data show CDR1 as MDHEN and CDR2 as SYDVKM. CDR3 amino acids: CATRAVEQYF. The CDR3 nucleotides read TGTGCCACCCGAGCGGTCGAGCAGTACTTC.